This paragraph reports one TCR beta chain. Its antigen is unidentified. TCRdb keeps only in-frame clones here, not all; method: immunoSEQ multiplex PCR. The table records roughly 120,000 clones, about 88% of them present only once. The data are from a study of T cell responses to AZD1222 COVID-19 vaccine. General study results and limits: Unmutated variant regions are reportedly the target of nearly half of TCRs that are spike-specific.

The V and J ends lost 7 bases and 0 bases respectively, with 9 bases between them. The CDR3 contains 13 residues. Germline V lookup: CDR1 LNHDA, CDR2 SQIVND (reference sequence). The receptor was isolated from an adult in good health. The genes are TRBV19 and TRBJ2-5; tentative D call: TRBD1 (6 bases). The sequences come from peripheral blood, collected on day 0 of AZD1222 vaccination. The CDR3 is CASIGDNQETQYF. DNA for the CDR3: TGTGCCAGTATCGGGGACAACCAAGAGACCCAGTACTTC.